This T cell receptor (beta chain) came from a study of cytomegalovirus exposure and HLA in healthy donors. The CDR3 sequence is 15 residues long. The ends lost 6 bases at V and 4 bases at J; junction bases unmatched: 9. Germline-derived CDR1 and CDR2 are SGHTA and FQGNSA. The study ran its PCR with 60 Vbeta and 13 Jbeta primers. Data came from immunoSEQ multiplex PCR; TCRdb stores just in-frame clones and leaves some out. The repertoire holds 180,000 or so clones, with roughly 73% as singletons. Worth noting for this clone: Its antigen is undetermined.

Findings and limits, study-wide: Sequencing artifact likely explains a cluster of highly shared sequence variants. The study flagged fewer than 200 TCR beta chains as cytomegalovirus-associated. TCR beta sequences numbering over 15,000 were associated with HLA alleles at 0.05 false discovery rate in a later analysis.

V and J are TRBV7-2 and TRBJ2-3, with 8 positions matching TRBD2. Sequencing input: PBMCs. The receptor's source is a female donor in good health and CMV-seronegative. Written as DNA, the CDR3 is TGTGCCAGCAGACTAAGCGGGGGCCTCTCAGATACGCAGTATTTT. Protein product: CASRLSGGLSDTQYF. The full variable domain, in which reference TRBV7-2 and TRBJ2-3 provide the parts outside the CDR3, is GAGVSQSPSNKVTEKGKDVELRCDPISGHTALYWYRQSLGQGLEFLIYFQGNSAPDKSGLPSDRFSAERTGGSVSTLTIQRTQQEDSAVYLCASRLSGGLSDTQYFGPGTRLTVL.